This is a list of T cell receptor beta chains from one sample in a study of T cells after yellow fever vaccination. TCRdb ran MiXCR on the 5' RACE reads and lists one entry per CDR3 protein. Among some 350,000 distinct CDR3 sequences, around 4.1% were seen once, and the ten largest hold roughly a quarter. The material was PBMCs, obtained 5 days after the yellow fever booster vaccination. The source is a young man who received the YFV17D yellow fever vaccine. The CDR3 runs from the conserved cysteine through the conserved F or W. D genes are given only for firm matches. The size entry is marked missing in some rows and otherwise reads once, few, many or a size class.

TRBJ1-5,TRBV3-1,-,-,CASSQRESTQPQHF,TGTGCCAGCAGCCAACGGGAGTCGACACAGCCCCAGCATTTT
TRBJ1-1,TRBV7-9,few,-,CAGRTNMGTEAFF,TGTGCCGGCAGGACCAATATGGGCACTGAAGCTTTCTTT
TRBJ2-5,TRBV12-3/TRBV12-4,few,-,CASSFGVETQYF,TGTGCCAGCAGTTTCGGGGTAGAGACCCAGTACTTC
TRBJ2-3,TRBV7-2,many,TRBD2,CASSLGGGRSDTQYF,TGTGCCAGCAGCTTAGGCGGGGGTCGTTCAGATACGCAGTATTTT
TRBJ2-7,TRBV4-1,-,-,CASSRDGRRGYEQYF,TGCGCCAGCAGCCGGGACGGACGTAGGGGCTACGAGCAGTACTTC
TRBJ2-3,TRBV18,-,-,CASSPSGRGPQDTQYF,TGTGCCAGCTCACCGTCGGGGCGGGGGCCTCAAGATACGCAGTATTTT
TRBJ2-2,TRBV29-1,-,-,CSVVPPGNTGELFF,TGCAGCGTTGTCCCCCCAGGGAACACCGGGGAGCTGTTTTTT
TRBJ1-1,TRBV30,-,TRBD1,CAWSGTGLGHTEAFF,TGTGCCTGGAGTGGGACAGGGTTGGGACACACTGAAGCTTTCTTT
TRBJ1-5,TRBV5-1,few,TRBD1,CASSVGQGAHQPQHF,TGCGCCAGCAGCGTCGGACAGGGGGCGCATCAGCCCCAGCATTTT
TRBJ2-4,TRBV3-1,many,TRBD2,CASSQTGGFGKNIQYF,TGTGCCAGCAGCCAGACGGGGGGATTCGGCAAAAACATTCAGTACTTC
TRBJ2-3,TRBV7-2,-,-,CASSSPWDTQYF,TGTGCCAGCAGCTCACCATGGGATACGCAGTATTTT
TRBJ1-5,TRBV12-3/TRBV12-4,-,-,CASSLSGSGSNQPQHF,TGTGCCAGCAGTTTGTCCGGATCCGGGAGCAATCAGCCCCAGCATTTT
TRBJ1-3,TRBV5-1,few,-,CASSSQGYSGNTIYF,TGCGCCAGCAGTTCGCAGGGGTACTCTGGAAACACCATATATTTT
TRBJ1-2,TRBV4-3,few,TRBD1,CASSRRTGRIDYGYTF,TGCGCCAGCAGCCGGCGGACAGGGCGAATTGACTATGGCTACACCTTC
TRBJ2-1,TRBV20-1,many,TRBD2,CSAYGGAPVNEQFF,TGCAGTGCTTACGGGGGGGCCCCGGTCAATGAGCAGTTCTTC
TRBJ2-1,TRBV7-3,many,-,CASSLGQGGDNEQFF,TGTGCCAGCAGCTTAGGCCAAGGGGGTGACAATGAGCAGTTCTTC
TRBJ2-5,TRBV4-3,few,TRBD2,CASSQGGRGAPVGTQYF,TGCGCCAGCAGCCAAGGGGGGCGGGGGGCCCCAGTGGGGACCCAGTACTTC
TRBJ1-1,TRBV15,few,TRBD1,CATSRHRGLNTEAFF,TGTGCCACCAGCAGACACAGGGGACTAAACACTGAAGCTTTCTTT
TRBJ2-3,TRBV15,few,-,CATSRDVGGDTQYF,TGTGCCACCAGCAGAGATGTCGGAGGCGATACGCAGTATTTT
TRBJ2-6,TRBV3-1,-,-,CASSQQVTGAIVLTF,TGTGCCAGCAGCCAACAGGTAACTGGGGCCATCGTCCTGACTTTC
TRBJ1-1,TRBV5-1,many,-,CASTLVMGNTEAFF,-
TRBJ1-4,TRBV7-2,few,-,CASSPRIEEKLFF,TGTGCCAGCAGCCCACGAATTGAGGAAAAACTGTTTTTT
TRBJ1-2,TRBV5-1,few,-,CASSSLPNSGYTF,TGCGCCAGCAGCTCTTTACCGAATTCTGGCTACACCTTC
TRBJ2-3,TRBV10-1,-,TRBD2,CASSLAGDTDTQYF,TGCGCCAGCAGTTTGGCGGGGGACACAGATACGCAGTATTTT
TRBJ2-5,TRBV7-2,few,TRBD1,CASSPGQGAVETQYF,TGTGCCAGCAGCCCCGGACAGGGGGCTGTGGAGACCCAGTACTTC
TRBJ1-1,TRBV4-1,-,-,CASSQVDRSRAFF,TGCGCCAGCAGCCAGGTTGACAGGTCCCGGGCTTTCTTT
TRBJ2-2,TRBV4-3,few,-,CASSQDNRPTGELFF,TGCGCCAGCAGCCAAGATAACAGGCCCACCGGGGAGCTGTTTTTT
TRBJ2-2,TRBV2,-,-,CASRLSSTGELFF,TGTGCCAGCAGGTTGAGTAGCACCGGGGAGCTGTTTTTT
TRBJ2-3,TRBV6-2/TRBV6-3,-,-,CASSYEGGAGTDTQYF,TGTGCCAGCAGTTACGAAGGGGGCGCGGGAACAGATACGCAGTATTTT
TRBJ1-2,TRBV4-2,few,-,CASSREGARINYGYTF,TGTGCCAGCAGCCGAGAAGGGGCCAGAATTAACTATGGCTACACCTTC
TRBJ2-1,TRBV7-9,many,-,CASRPDGYNEQFF,TGTGCCAGCAGACCGGACGGGTACAATGAGCAGTTCTTC
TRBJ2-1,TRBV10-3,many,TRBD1,CAIGRQGTAYNEQFF,TGTGCCATCGGACGACAGGGTACGGCCTACAATGAGCAGTTCTTC